The 20 T cell receptor beta chains presented below share a single source sample, sequenced in a study of early T cells in non-severe SARS-CoV-2 infection. TCRdb recomputed calls from the 5' RACE reads with MiXCR, one row per CDR3 protein. This repertoire shows tens of thousands of distinct CDR3 sequences, over 9.5% found once; its top ten account for approximately 2.9%. Sequenced input: whole blood. These receptors were taken from an adult who was a healthcare worker with PCR-confirmed SARS-CoV-2 infection or an uninfected control (not recorded which).

The chain recombines TRBV19 with TRBJ2-1; 10 bases are shared with TRBD2. With V trimmed by 5 bases and J by 10 bases, 14 bases remained unmatched. The CDR3 extends over 16 amino acids. Germline V gene lookup returns CDR1 LNHDA and CDR2 SQIVND (reference sequence). CDR3 in amino acids: CASSPDNLAGGGEQFF. In nucleotides, the CDR3 is TGTGCCAGTAGTCCGGATAATTTAGCGGGAGGAGGAGAGCAGTTCTTC.

This clonotype has just a few counts. The V call is TRBV11-2, the J call TRBJ2-3; D possibly matches TRBD1 or TRBD2 (5 bases each). The germline V gene has CDR1 SGHAT and CDR2 FQNNGV. V dropped 4 bases and J dropped 1 base, with 18 bases sitting between them. This CDR3 comprises 17 residues. CDR3 sequence: CASSSRILLGGTDTQYF. The CDR3 DNA sequence: TGTGCCAGCAGCTCCCGGATACTACTAGGGGGCACAGATACGCAGTATTTT.

The chain employs TRBV19 and TRBJ2-7; D is undetermined. With 1 base removed from V and 1 base from J, the gap between germline ends came to 8 bases. Germline V gives CDR1 LNHDA, CDR2 SQIVND (reference sequence). This CDR3 comprises 14 residues. Here the CDR3 reads CASSIVGKSYEQYF. The CDR3 nucleotides are TGTGCCAGTAGTATAGTTGGCAAGTCCTACGAGCAGTACTTC.

As to this clonotype: A much larger clone differs from this one at a single base, so this may be a read error. The genes are TRBV20-1 and TRBJ2-5, with a weak D call TRBD2 (6 bases). The germline V gene has CDR1 DFQATT and CDR2 SNEGSKA (reference sequence). The CDR3 contains 13 residues. In nucleotides, the CDR3 is TGCAGTGCTAGCCCGGGGGTCCAAGAGACCCAGAACTTC. Its translation: CSASPGVQETQNF.

The chain couples TRBV9 to TRBJ2-7; a weak D match, TRBD2 (5 bases). The ends were cut back, 0 bases at V and 6 bases at J, with 13 bases in the middle. From germline, CDR1 is SGDLS and CDR2 YYNGEE. This CDR3 has 14 residues. For the CDR3, the DNA is TGTGCCAGCAGCGTAGGGACCGAGGGCGTCGAGCAGTACTTC. It encodes CASSVGTEGVEQYF.

The table lists this clonotype with many counts. V usage is TRBV5-1 and J usage is TRBJ2-5, with D unclear. The CDR3 length is 13 residues. Trimming removed 0 bases from V and 13 bases from J, with 16 bases in between. In germline, CDR1 is SGHRS, CDR2 YFSETQ. The CDR3 spells CASSLAAGGQLYF. The CDR3 DNA reads TGCGCCAGCAGCTTGGCGGCAGGCGGTCAATTGTACTTC.

The chain is built from TRBV6-2 or TRBV6-3 and TRBJ2-3; a weak D match, TRBD2 (6 bases). V was cut by 7 bases and J by 5 bases, with 16 bases left in between. There are 14 residues in the CDR3. Germline CDR1 MNHEY, CDR2 SVGEGT. The CDR3 reads CASIQPGLGDTQYF. CDR3 DNA: TGTGCCAGCATTCAACCGGGACTTGGAGATACGCAGTATTTT.

In its sample, this clonotype was seen many times. This chain uses TRBV5-4 with TRBJ2-1, with a possible D match to TRBD2 (6 bases). The germline V gene encodes CDR1 SGHNT and CDR2 YYREEE (reference sequence). The germline V and J ends were trimmed by 4 bases and 5 bases, with 13 bases remaining between them. The CDR3 is 14 residues long. The CDR3, as DNA: TGTGCCAGCAGCCTGGGACTGGGGAACAATGAGCAGTTCTTC. This gives the protein CASSLGLGNNEQFF. Based on the CDR3 plus reference TRBV5-4 and TRBJ2-1, the full variable domain is ETGVTQSPTHLIKTRGQQVTLRCSSQSGHNTVSWYQQALGQGPQFIFQYYREEENGRGNFPPRFSGLQFPNYSSELNVNALELDDSALYLCASSLGLGNNEQFFGPGTRLTVL.

The gene calls are TRBV5-1 and TRBJ2-1; perhaps TRBD2 as D (6 bases). V shed 0 bases and J shed 3 bases, with 7 bases lying between them. The CDR3 covers 14 residues. Germline lookup yields CDR1 SGHRS and CDR2 YFSETQ. The CDR3 here is CASSLGGLYNEQFF. For the CDR3, the DNA is TGCGCCAGCAGCTTGGGGGGACTCTACAATGAGCAGTTCTTC.

The chain has TRBV3-1 and TRBJ2-5, with D possibly TRBD2 on 7 matching bases. Per germline, CDR1 LGHDT and CDR2 YNNKEL (reference sequence). Trimming took off 4 bases at V and 5 bases at J, with 14 bases between the two ends. The CDR3 is made up of 14 amino acids. CDR3 protein: CASSPWGGPETQYF. In DNA, the CDR3 is TGTGCCAGCAGCCCTTGGGGGGGCCCGGAGACCCAGTACTTC.

This clonotype was picked up many times. The rearrangement links TRBV20-1 to TRBJ1-2; perhaps TRBD1 as D (5 bases). The germline V gene encodes CDR1 DFQATT and CDR2 SNEGSKA (reference sequence). This CDR3 spans 15 amino acids. Trimming stripped 0 bases from V and 8 bases from J, with 19 bases between. The CDR3 DNA is TGCAGTGCTAGAGATTGGGGCGGGACCCAGGAGGGCTACACCTTC. Protein product: CSARDWGGTQEGYTF.

A remark on this clonotype: Germline and junction disagree at one end, which may indicate a read error. This chain uses TRBV12-5 with TRBJ2-3; TRBD2 matches 10 bases. The CDR3 consists of 18 residues. Germline-derived CDR1 and CDR2 are LGHNT and FRNRAP. CDR3 sequence: CASALTRSGTSALDTQYF. For the CDR3, the DNA is TGTGCTAGTGCTTTGACGAGGTCCGGGACTAGCGCCCTAGATACGCAGTATTTT.

This clonotype was seen repeatedly, ten times or more. V is TRBV5-1 and J is TRBJ1-4; 8 nucleotides align to TRBD1. Germline trimming cut 5 bases from V and 7 bases from J; bases unmatched to any gene: 16. Germline loops: CDR1 SGHRS, CDR2 YFSETQ. The CDR3 consists of 17 residues. The CDR3 region has the DNA TGCGCCAGCAGGGGTGACAGGGGAACTGATTTTCGTGAAAAACTGTTTTTT. It specifies CASRGDRGTDFREKLFF. Full variable domain (remainder filled in from reference TRBV5-1 and TRBJ1-4): KAGVTQTPRYLIKTRGQQVTLSCSPISGHRSVSWYQQTPGQGLQFLFEYFSETQRNKGNFPGRFSGRQFSNSRSEMNVSTLELGDSALYLCASRGDRGTDFREKLFFGSGTQLSVL.

The chain links TRBV5-4 to TRBJ2-5, with D perhaps being TRBD1 or TRBD2 (5 bases each). The germline gives CDR1 SGHNT, CDR2 YYREEE (reference sequence). The CDR3 covers 13 residues. The ends were cut back, 2 bases at V and 1 base at J, with 6 bases in the middle. CDR3 protein: CASSLGTQETQYF. The CDR3, as DNA: TGTGCCAGCAGCTTAGGGACCCAAGAGACCCAGTACTTC.

This clonotype was found many times. The rearrangement joins TRBV19 to TRBJ2-2, with 9 bases matching TRBD2. There are 14 residues in the CDR3. V lost 8 bases, J lost 7 bases, and 8 bases stayed unmatched. Germline V gene lookup returns CDR1 LNHDA and CDR2 SQIVND (reference sequence). This CDR3 is CASCQRGEGGELFF. The CDR3 DNA is TGTGCCAGTTGTCAGCGGGGGGAAGGCGGGGAGCTGTTTTTT.

The J gene is TRBJ1-1, the V gene TRBV29-1, with D unresolved. The CDR3 length is 11 residues. Trimming shortened V by 7 bases and J by 0 bases, and 6 bases separated the two germline ends. CDR1 SQVTM and CDR2 ANQGSEA come from the germline V gene. The CDR3 region has the DNA TGCAGCGGCAGGTTGAACACTGAAGCTTTCTTT. Translation: CSGRLNTEAFF.

This clonotype is deemed medium-sized. The chain has TRBV20-1 and TRBJ2-1, with TRBD1 matching 9 bases. The CDR3 has 15 amino acids. Per the germline V gene, CDR1 is DFQATT and CDR2 is SNEGSKA (reference sequence). V gave up 0 bases and J gave up 7 bases; unmatched junction bases: 7. The CDR3: CSARDPGTGKNEQFF. CDR3 DNA sequence: TGCAGTGCTAGAGATCCCGGGACAGGGAAGAATGAGCAGTTCTTC.

This clonotype is judged medium-sized. This sequence joins TRBV29-1 and TRBJ2-5; D possibly corresponds to TRBD1 (6 bases). The CDR3 is 13 amino acids. V was clipped by 6 bases and J by 1 base, with 12 bases between them. In germline, CDR1 is SQVTM, CDR2 ANQGSEA. The CDR3 protein is CSVPGASQETQYF. The CDR3 DNA sequence: TGCAGCGTCCCAGGGGCATCCCAAGAGACCCAGTACTTC.

The chain carries TRBV5-1 and TRBJ2-1; D might be TRBD2 (6 bases). CDR3 length equals 16 residues. CDR1 and CDR2 (germline): SGHRS, YFSETQ. V was clipped by 0 bases and J by 5 bases, with 15 bases between them. CDR3 amino acids: CASSLDRAGGNNEQFF. The CDR3 DNA sequence: TGCGCCAGCAGCTTGGACCGCGCCGGGGGAAACAATGAGCAGTTCTTC.

This clonotype was observed many times. The CDR3 DNA reads as TGTGCCAGCAGCTTGACGGGGGGCGATTACAATGAGCAGTTCTTC. It codes for CASSLTGGDYNEQFF. V usage is TRBV7-2 and J usage is TRBJ2-1, with a possible D match to TRBD2 (7 bases). CDR1 is SGHTA and CDR2 is FQGNSA in the germline V gene. The CDR3 contains 15 residues. The V and J ends lost 3 bases and 4 bases respectively, with 13 bases between them.